This T cell receptor (beta chain) was found in a study of T cells in Graves' hyperthyroidism and ophthalmopathy. Study at large: Peripheral blood was collected at initial diagnosis, before any treatment.

The study defined stable Graves' hyperthyroidism as no ophthalmopathy progression within 18 months. Hyperthyroidism was newly diagnosed in patients aged 18 to 65 (duration under 2 months). This CDR3 comprises 13 residues. Trimming cost V 8 bases and J 8 bases, with 18 bases left between them. Germline V gene data show CDR1 as MNHEY and CDR2 as SVGEGT. Whole-study results and caveats: Ophthalmopathy was model-predicted a median about 6.9 months pre-onset.

In its sample, this clonotype was seen many times. Its cognate antigen is unknown. There were TCR beta CDR3 regions amplified from RNA transcripts. When the TCR CDR3 underwent first-round RT-PCR, the HTBI primer set was used. MiXCR, run by TCRdb on the multiplex PCR reads, gives a single entry per CDR3 protein. The data hold 380,000 or so distinct CDR3 sequences, with around 13% observed a single time. This sequence joins TRBV6-2 or TRBV6-3 and TRBJ1-2; tentative D call: TRBD1 (6 bases). Sequenced material: blood. This TCR was recovered from a woman in her thirties with Graves' hyperthyroidism. The CDR3 region is CASSFTGRKGYTF. Here the CDR3 DNA reads TGTGCCAGCTCCTTCACAGGGAGGAAGGGCTACACCTTC.